The 31 T cell receptor beta chains given below trace back to one sample, sequenced in a study of blood T cell repertoires in COVID-19. TCRdb keeps only in-frame clones here, not all; method: immunoSEQ multiplex PCR. Of 80,000 to 100,000 clones in the sample, 90% are singletons; the top ten hold 1.5% to 2%. The sequenced sample was peripheral blood. All receptors derive from a man between 60 and 70 years old with acute or convalescent COVID-19.

The chain has TRBV5-4 and TRBJ1-2, with TRBD1 matching over 11 bases. Trimming removed 5 bases from V and 6 bases from J; junction bases left unmatched: 6. CDR3 length: 14 amino acids. The germline gives CDR1 SGHNT, CDR2 YYREEE (reference sequence). CDR3 sequence reads: CASSRDRGMDGYTF. The CDR3 DNA sequence: TGTGCCAGCAGTCGGGACAGGGGGATGGATGGCTACACCTTC.

The chain combines TRBV5-1 with TRBJ1-5; D might be TRBD1 (5 bases). Trimming removed 0 bases from V and 0 bases from J, with 10 bases in between. Germline V lookup: CDR1 SGHRS, CDR2 YFSETQ. The CDR3 length is 16 residues. The CDR3 sequence: CASSLAGGGSNQPQHF. In DNA, the CDR3 is TGCGCCAGCAGCTTGGCCGGGGGAGGTAGCAATCAGCCCCAGCATTTT.

The chain recombines TRBV5-1 with TRBJ2-5; 8 nucleotides align to TRBD1. Germline V gene lookup returns CDR1 SGHRS and CDR2 YFSETQ. V lost 0 bases and J lost 5; bases outside the gene matches: 9. The CDR3 has 16 residues. CDR3 region: CASSLGGTGASETQYF. The CDR3 DNA reads as TGCGCCAGCAGCTTGGGGGGGACAGGCGCCTCGGAGACCCAGTACTTC. Complete variable domain (other parts from reference TRBV5-1 and TRBJ2-5): KAGVTQTPRYLIKTRGQQVTLSCSPISGHRSVSWYQQTPGQGLQFLFEYFSETQRNKGNFPGRFSGRQFSNSRSEMNVSTLELGDSALYLCASSLGGTGASETQYFGPGTRLLVL.

This chain uses TRBV9 with TRBJ2-5; TRBD2 is a possible D gene (7 bases). Germline V gene data show CDR1 as SGDLS and CDR2 as YYNGEE. V lost 4 bases and J lost 3, with 19 bases in between. The CDR3 loop spans 16 amino acids. The CDR3 here is CASSSEFRGGEETQYF. The CDR3 nucleotides read TGTGCCAGCAGCTCAGAGTTCAGGGGAGGGGAAGAGACCCAGTACTTC.

This chain links TRBV2 with TRBJ2-1; 10 bases map to TRBD2. J gave up 4 bases and V 3 bases, and 3 bases lay outside the gene matches. Germline CDR1 is SNHLY and CDR2 is FYNNEI. The CDR3 loop spans 15 amino acids. CDR3 DNA sequence: TGTGCCAGCAGTGACGGACTAGCGGAATACAATGAGCAGTTCTTC. Residues: CASSDGLAEYNEQFF.

J is TRBJ1-3 and V is TRBV19; 8 bases map to TRBD1. CDR1 and CDR2 from the germline V gene are LNHDA and SQIVND (reference sequence). Trimming cost V 4 bases and J 0 bases; bases outside gene matches: 11. This CDR3 is built from 18 residues. The chain's CDR3 is CASSRGAGGSLSGNTIYF. CDR3 nucleotide sequence: TGTGCCAGTAGTAGAGGGGCAGGGGGCAGCCTCTCTGGAAACACCATATATTTT.

The chain uses TRBV6-5 and TRBJ1-3; 9 nucleotides match TRBD1. V was pared by 5 bases and J by 5 bases, with 7 bases of the junction left unmatched. Germline assignment: CDR1 MNHEY and CDR2 SVGAGI. The CDR3 has 15 residues. CDR3 protein: CASSPGTGNRNTIYF. The CDR3 DNA reads as TGTGCCAGCAGTCCAGGGACAGGGAATAGAAACACCATATATTTT.

This chain joins TRBV19 and TRBJ1-2, with TRBD1 identical over 7 bases. This CDR3 spans 14 amino acids. CDR1 LNHDA and CDR2 SQIVND come from the germline V gene (reference sequence). After removal of 5 bases from V and 4 bases from J, the junction contained 7 bases not matched to a gene. The chain's CDR3 is CASSLTTGAYGYTF. In nucleotides, the CDR3 is TGTGCCAGTAGTCTCACCACAGGGGCCTATGGCTACACCTTC.

This chain links TRBV28 with TRBJ2-7; D perhaps matches TRBD1 (6 bases). The CDR3 contains 13 residues. The germline V and J ends were trimmed by 5 bases and 5 bases, with 13 bases remaining between them. The germline gives CDR1 MDHEN, CDR2 SYDVKM. The CDR3 DNA is TGTGCCAGCAGTCTAACCAGGGGTAACGAGCAGTACTTC. Translating gives CASSLTRGNEQYF.

Here the CDR3 DNA reads TGTGCCAGCTCACCCCAACAGGGGGGGCTTGAAGCTTTCTTT. Translating gives CASSPQQGGLEAFF. The chain carries TRBV18 and TRBJ1-1; TRBD1 agrees at 8 bases. Germline lookup yields CDR1 KGHSH and CDR2 LQKENI. The CDR3 has 14 amino acids. V lost 3 bases to trimming and J lost 7 bases; unmatched junction nucleotides: 7.

This chain connects TRBV6-2 or TRBV6-3 to TRBJ1-5, with TRBD1 matching over 10 bases. CDR1 MNHEY and CDR2 SVGEGT come from the germline V gene. Losses at the gene ends were 4 bases for V and 6 bases for J; bases not matched to a gene: 6. The CDR3 has 15 residues. The CDR3 region has the DNA TGTGCCAGCAGTTTTCGACAGGGGGCTATTCAGCCCCAGCATTTT. This translates into CASSFRQGAIQPQHF.

The sample holds one count of this clone. The same CDR3 also results from other DNA sequences found in this sample. The CDR3 loop is CASSPGQGDYGYTF. DNA of the CDR3: TGCGCCAGCAGCCCGGGACAGGGTGACTATGGCTACACCTTC. The rearrangement uses TRBV5-1 and TRBJ1-2; 9 nucleotides align to TRBD1. This CDR3 is built from 14 residues. Looked up from germline, CDR1 is SGHRS and CDR2 is YFSETQ. After removal of 4 bases from V and 3 bases from J, the junction contained 4 bases not matched to a gene.

This clone has a handful of counts. In nucleotides, the CDR3 is TGCAGTGCTAGAGACCGAGCTTTCTTT. Translation: CSARDRAFF. The chain recombines TRBV20-1 with TRBJ1-1, with no clear D. The germline V gene has CDR1 DFQATT and CDR2 SNEGSKA (reference sequence). V shed 0 bases and J shed 10 bases, with 3 bases lying between them. This CDR3 is built from 9 residues.

The rearrangement links TRBV7-8 to TRBJ1-1, with 7 bases that match TRBD1. The germline gives CDR1 SGHVS, CDR2 FQNEAQ. Germline trimming cut 5 bases from V and 3 bases from J; bases unmatched to any gene: 6. The CDR3 has 14 residues. In DNA, the CDR3 is TGTGCCAGCAGCAGAGACAGGGTTTACACTGAAGCTTTCTTT. Encoded protein: CASSRDRVYTEAFF.

This clone has a handful of counts. This rearrangement joins TRBV10-3 to TRBJ2-2, with D perhaps matching TRBD1 (5 bases). This CDR3 has 15 amino acids. V gave up 6 bases and J gave up 6 bases, with 17 bases separating them. In germline, CDR1 is ENHRY, CDR2 SYGVKD. CDR3: CAISGRVASPGELFF. The CDR3 region has the DNA TGTGCCATCAGCGGCAGGGTTGCCTCCCCCGGGGAGCTGTTTTTT.

The chain carries TRBV2 and TRBJ1-3, with a tentative D call TRBD1 (5 bases). The length of the CDR3 is 12 residues. Germline loops: CDR1 SNHLY, CDR2 FYNNEI. The V end was cut by 6 bases, the J end by 8 bases, with 11 bases between. The CDR3 reads CASRGVGDTIYF. DNA of the CDR3: TGTGCCAGCAGAGGGGTTGGGGACACCATATATTTT. Complete variable domain (other parts from reference TRBV2 and TRBJ1-3): EPEVTQTPSHQVTQMGQEVILRCVPISNHLYFYWYRQILGQKVEFLVSFYNNEISEKSEIFDDQFSVERPDGSNFTLKIRSTKLEDSAMYFCASRGVGDTIYFGEGSWLTVV.

The chain has TRBV2 and TRBJ1-1; D remains ambiguous. This CDR3 is built from 13 residues. V was cut by 5 bases and J by 1 base, with 8 bases left in between. Germline V gives CDR1 SNHLY, CDR2 FYNNEI. The CDR3 spells CASSYTENTEAFF. The DNA of the CDR3 is TGTGCCAGCAGTTACACAGAGAACACTGAAGCTTTCTTT.

The chain has TRBV5-6 and TRBJ1-2; D not certain. V was clipped by 0 bases and J by 5 bases, with 8 bases between them. From germline, CDR1 is SGHDT and CDR2 YYEEEE. The CDR3 covers 13 residues. The CDR3 bases are TGTGCCAGCAGCTTGGGGGGAGGGTATGGCTACACCTTC. Its protein is CASSLGGGYGYTF.

The chain has TRBV19 and TRBJ1-5, with D possibly matching TRBD1 (6 bases). The V gene's germline CDR1 is LNHDA and CDR2 SQIVND (reference sequence). With 5 bases removed from V and 6 bases from J, the gap between germline ends came to 17 bases. The CDR3 has 15 residues. Here the CDR3 DNA reads TGTGCCAGTAGTCCCTGGGGGGGGCAGGGTCAGCCCCAGCATTTT. Protein: CASSPWGGQGQPQHF. The variable domain in full, with the rest retrieved from reference TRBV19 and TRBJ1-5, is DGGITQSPKYLFRKEGQNVTLSCEQNLNHDAMYWYRQDPGQGLRLIYYSQIVNDFQKGDIAEGYSVSREKKESFPLTVTSAQKNPTAFYLCASSPWGGQGQPQHFGDGTRLSIL.

This chain links TRBV7-9 with TRBJ1-3; a possible D gene is TRBD1 (6 bases). V lost 6 bases to trimming and J lost 3 bases, with 9 bases between them. Per the germline V gene, CDR1 is SEHNR and CDR2 is FQNEAQ (reference sequence). The CDR3 is 13 amino acids. In DNA, the CDR3 is TGTGCCAGCAGGCAGGGGATTGGAAACACCATATATTTT. Protein sequence: CASRQGIGNTIYF.

J is TRBJ1-4 and V is TRBV7-6; a possible D gene is TRBD1 (5 bases). Germline values: CDR1 SGHVS, CDR2 FNYEAQ. Trimming removed 0 bases from V and 0 bases from J, with 17 bases in between. CDR3 length: 19 residues. CDR3 sequence reads: CASSLAPITGDTTNEKLFF. The DNA of the CDR3 is TGTGCCAGCAGCTTAGCCCCCATCACAGGAGATACAACTAATGAAAAACTGTTTTTT.

The chain employs TRBV6-6 and TRBJ1-4, with D possibly being TRBD1 (6 bases). CDR1 and CDR2 from the germline V gene are MNHNY and SVGAGI (reference sequence). The CDR3 runs to 16 residues. Trimming removed 6 bases from V and 6 bases from J, with 20 bases in between. CDR3 coding DNA: TGTGCCAGCAGCCCCAGGACAGCCAGGGACGATGAAAAACTGTTTTTT. This translates into CASSPRTARDDEKLFF.

This sequence joins TRBV30 and TRBJ2-3, with 7 bases fitting TRBD2. The CDR3 contains 14 residues. V dropped 3 bases and J dropped 3; count of bases not matched to a gene: 6. Germline loops: CDR1 GTSNPN, CDR2 SVGIG (reference sequence). In DNA, the CDR3 is TGTGCCTGGAGCGCGAGCGGGGAGACAGATACGCAGTATTTT. Amino acids: CAWSASGETDTQYF.

V is TRBV2 and J is TRBJ1-1; D may be TRBD1 (6 bases). Germline V gene lookup returns CDR1 SNHLY and CDR2 FYNNEI. There are 15 residues in the CDR3. V lost 6 bases and J 2 bases, leaving 16 bases between the germline ends. In DNA form, the CDR3 reads TGTGCCAGCAGCACCCGGGGGGGCGGAAACACTGAAGCTTTCTTT. Protein sequence: CASSTRGGGNTEAFF.

The chain has TRBV15 and TRBJ1-5, with TRBD1 matching 10 bases. The J segment lost 4 bases and the V segment lost 5 bases, leaving 5 bases of the junction unmatched. The V gene's germline CDR1 is LNHNV and CDR2 YYDKDF (reference sequence). CDR3 length equals 15 residues. The CDR3 loop is CATSPGTGANQPQHF. The CDR3 DNA is TGTGCCACCAGCCCCGGGACAGGGGCTAATCAGCCCCAGCATTTT.

The gene calls are TRBV6-5 and TRBJ1-6; maybe TRBD1 (6 bases). CDR3 length equals 15 residues. In germline, CDR1 is MNHEY, CDR2 SVGAGI. V shed 6 bases and J shed 7 bases, with 16 bases lying between them. The CDR3 DNA sequence: TGTGCCAGCAGCCCGCAAGGGGGTCCGAATTCACCCCTCCACTTT. It specifies CASSPQGGPNSPLHF.

Only one count was recorded for this clone. The chain couples TRBV6-4 to TRBJ1-1; 8 bases line up with TRBD1. Germline assignment: CDR1 MRHNA and CDR2 SNTAGT. J gave up 7 bases and V 6 bases, and 10 bases lay outside the gene matches. This CDR3 has 14 residues. The CDR3 nucleotides are TGTGCCAGCAGCAAGACAGGGGCCTTCAGTGAAGCTTTCTTT. Translating gives CASSKTGAFSEAFF.

The chain links TRBV19 to TRBJ2-5, with a weak D call TRBD1 (6 bases). The CDR3 contains 14 residues. CDR1 is LNHDA, CDR2 SQIVND, per germline (reference sequence). V dropped 4 bases and J dropped 4 bases, with 13 bases sitting between them. The CDR3 DNA follows: TGTGCCAGTAGTACAGGACAGTTGGCAGAGACCCAGTACTTC. This translates into CASSTGQLAETQYF.

V gene TRBV18 combines with J gene TRBJ2-5, with TRBD1 matching over 8 bases. V was pared by 3 bases and J by 4 bases, with 7 bases of the junction left unmatched. CDR1 KGHSH and CDR2 LQKENI come from the germline V gene. The CDR3 length is 15 residues. CDR3 loop: CASSPPLGQGETQYF. DNA for the CDR3: TGTGCCAGCTCACCTCCCCTTGGACAGGGAGAGACCCAGTACTTC.

The V and J genes are TRBV29-1 and TRBJ1-2, with no clear D. Germline CDR1 reads SQVTM; CDR2 reads ANQGSEA. This CDR3 comprises 12 residues. Trimming cost V 5 bases and J 4 bases, with 11 bases left between them. CDR3 DNA: TGCAGCGTTCAAACGGGAGGCTATGGCTACACCTTC. Translation gives CSVQTGGYGYTF.

This chain uses TRBV3-1 (or the pseudogene TRBV3-2) with TRBJ2-5; TRBD2 matches at 13 bases. The V gene's germline CDR1 is LGHDT and CDR2 YNNKEL (reference sequence). V lost 3 bases to trimming and J lost 5 bases; unmatched junction nucleotides: 6. The CDR3 contains 16 residues. The CDR3 bases are TGTGCCAGCAGCCAGACTAGCGGGGGGCTGGGGGAGACCCAGTACTTC. Protein product: CASSQTSGGLGETQYF.